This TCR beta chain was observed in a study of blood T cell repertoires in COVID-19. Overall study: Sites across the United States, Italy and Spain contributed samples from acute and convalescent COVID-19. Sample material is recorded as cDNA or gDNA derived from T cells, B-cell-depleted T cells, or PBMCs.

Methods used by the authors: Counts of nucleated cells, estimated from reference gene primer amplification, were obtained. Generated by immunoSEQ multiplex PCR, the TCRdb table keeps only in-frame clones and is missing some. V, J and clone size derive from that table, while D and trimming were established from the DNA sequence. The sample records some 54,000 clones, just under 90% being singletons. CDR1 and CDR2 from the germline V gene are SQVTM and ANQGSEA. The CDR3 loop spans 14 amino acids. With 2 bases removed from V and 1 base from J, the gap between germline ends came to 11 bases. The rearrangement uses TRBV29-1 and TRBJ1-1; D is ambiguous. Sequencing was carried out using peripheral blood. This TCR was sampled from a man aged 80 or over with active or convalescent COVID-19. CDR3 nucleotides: TGCAGCGTTGAATTCGTACAGAGGAACACTGAAGCTTTCTTT. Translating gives CSVEFVQRNTEAFF.